The source of this T cell receptor beta chain is a study of cytomegalovirus exposure and HLA in healthy donors. Amplification used 60 Vbeta primers and 13 Jbeta primers. Assay used: immunoSEQ multiplex PCR; TCRdb lists only in-frame clones, some missing. This table has 150,000 to 200,000 clones, over 75% appearing once. This clonotype was obtained from a woman aged 18 to 35 in good health and CMV-seronegative. The sample consisted of PBMCs.

As DNA, the CDR3 is TGTGCCAGCACCCTGCATGCCAGCGACACTGAAGCTTTCTTT. Its translation is CASTLHASDTEAFF. This chain links TRBV2 with TRBJ1-1; D is ambiguous. The CDR3 covers 14 residues. Per germline, CDR1 SNHLY and CDR2 FYNNEI. Trimming shortened V by 7 bases and J by 3 bases, and 15 bases separated the two germline ends. Looking up the rest from reference TRBV2 and TRBJ1-1 gives the full variable domain: EPEVTQTPSHQVTQMGQEVILRCVPISNHLYFYWYRQILGQKVEFLVSFYNNEISEKSEIFDDQFSVERPDGSNFTLKIRSTKLEDSAMYFCASTLHASDTEAFFGQGTRLTVV.